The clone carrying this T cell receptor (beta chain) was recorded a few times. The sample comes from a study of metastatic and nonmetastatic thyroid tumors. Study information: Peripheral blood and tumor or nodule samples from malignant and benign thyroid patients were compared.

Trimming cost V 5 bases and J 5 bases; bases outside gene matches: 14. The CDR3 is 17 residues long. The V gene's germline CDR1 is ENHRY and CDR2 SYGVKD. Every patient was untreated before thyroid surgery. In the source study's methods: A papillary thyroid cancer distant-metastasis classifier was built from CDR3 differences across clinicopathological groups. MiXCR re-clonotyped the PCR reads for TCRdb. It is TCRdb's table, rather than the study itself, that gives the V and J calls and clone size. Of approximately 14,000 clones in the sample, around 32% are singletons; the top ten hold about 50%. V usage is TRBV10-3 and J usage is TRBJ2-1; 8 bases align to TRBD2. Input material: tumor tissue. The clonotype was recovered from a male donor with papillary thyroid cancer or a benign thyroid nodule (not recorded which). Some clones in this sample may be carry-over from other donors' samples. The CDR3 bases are TGTGCCATCAGTCCAGTCTTTGAGCGGGGGATCGACAATGAGCAGTTCTTC. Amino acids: CAISPVFERGIDNEQFF.